This entry lists 14 T cell receptor beta chains sequenced from one sample in a study of post-analysis software for immune sequencing data. General study results and limits: A few TRBV segments (TRBV5-6, TRBV5-1 and TRBV20-1 among them) occurred more frequently in patients than in controls.

Presence of unique molecular identifiers characterized the TCR beta cDNA libraries. Via MiXCR, TCRdb re-called the PCR reads, giving one row per CDR3 protein. The table includes over 300,000 distinct CDR3 sequences, 30% to 45% detected once. Their antigens remain unidentified. Sequences were obtained from blood. The receptors come from a girl under 18 with multiple sclerosis.

The V and J genes are TRBV28 and TRBJ2-1, with 7 nucleotides matching TRBD2. Germline V gives CDR1 MDHEN, CDR2 SYDVKM. V lost 7 bases and J lost 1; bases outside the gene matches: 13. The CDR3 consists of 17 residues. CDR3 amino acids: CASNGRRGLVSYNEQFF. The CDR3 nucleotides are TGTGCCAGCAATGGCCGCCGTGGACTAGTATCCTACAATGAGCAGTTCTTC.

The J gene is TRBJ2-7, the V gene TRBV29-1, with D possibly being TRBD1 (6 bases). V gave up 0 bases and J gave up 1 base, with 13 bases separating them. The CDR3 has 15 amino acids. Germline CDR1 is SQVTM and CDR2 is ANQGSEA. The CDR3, as DNA: TGCAGCGTTGAAGACCAGGACAGTCGATCCTACGAGCAGTACTTC. Translation gives CSVEDQDSRSYEQYF.

This clonotype was counted between two and nine times. The chain joins TRBV27 to TRBJ1-6; D is uncertain. V gave up 3 bases and J gave up 5 bases, with 11 bases separating them. Per the germline V gene, CDR1 is MNHEY and CDR2 is SMNVEV (reference sequence). CDR3 length: 15 residues. Written as DNA, the CDR3 is TGTGCCAGCAGTTTCTTTTGGGGAGATAATTCACCCCTCCACTTT. The encoded protein is CASSFFWGDNSPLHF.

This chain connects TRBV12-3 or TRBV12-4 to TRBJ1-6, with D unresolved. V lost 6 bases, J lost 4 bases, and 7 bases lay in between. The CDR3 is 13 residues long. CDR3 nucleotides: TGTGCCAGCAGGAACGGGTATAATTCACCCCTCCACTTT. Translated: CASRNGYNSPLHF.

The DNA for the CDR3 is TGTGCCAGCAGTGGCTCAAGACAGGGGAAGACCCAGTACTTC. Protein product: CASSGSRQGKTQYF. The chain combines TRBV12-3 or TRBV12-4 with TRBJ2-5; 8 nucleotides agree with TRBD1. The CDR3 is 14 amino acids. Germline trimming cut 5 bases from V and 6 bases from J; bases unmatched to any gene: 8.

The chain couples TRBV6-2 or TRBV6-3 to TRBJ1-2, with D unresolved. Germline CDR1 and CDR2: MNHEY and SVGEGT. The CDR3 is 12 residues long. V lost 2 bases and J lost 8, with 9 bases in between. The CDR3: CASSYEGRGYTF. CDR3 in DNA: TGTGCCAGCAGTTACGAAGGGAGAGGCTACACCTTC.

This clonotype was recorded once. The J gene is TRBJ2-1, the V gene TRBV13, with 8 bases that match TRBD2. The CDR3 consists of 14 residues. With 5 bases clipped from V and 8 bases from J, the junction kept 8 bases outside the gene matches. Germline lookup yields CDR1 PRHDT and CDR2 FYEKMQ (reference sequence). CDR3 nucleotide sequence: TGTGCCAGCAGCCTTGGACTAGCCGCGGATGAGCAGTTCTTC. Protein sequence: CASSLGLAADEQFF.

CDR3 region: CASTLAGGGETQYF. CDR3 sequence (DNA): TGTGCCAGCACCCTAGCGGGGGGCGGGGAGACCCAGTACTTC. V usage is TRBV7-2 and J usage is TRBJ2-5; 11 nucleotides agree with TRBD2. The germline CDR1 and CDR2 sequences are SGHTA and FQGNSA. The CDR3 runs to 14 residues. Losses at the gene ends were 7 bases for V and 5 bases for J; bases not matched to a gene: 6.

The chain employs TRBV29-1 and TRBJ2-1; TRBD2 matches 8 bases. Germline loops: CDR1 SQVTM, CDR2 ANQGSEA. V lost 6 bases to trimming and J lost 8 bases; unmatched junction nucleotides: 12. This CDR3 is built from 14 residues. The CDR3 nucleotides are TGCAGCGTCCAGGAGCGGGGGCTGCGGGATGAGCAGTTCTTC. This sequence encodes CSVQERGLRDEQFF.

This clonotype was counted a few times. The chain employs TRBV10-3 and TRBJ2-3; D not resolved. This CDR3 has 16 amino acids. Germline assignment: CDR1 ENHRY and CDR2 SYGVKD. Trimming took off 0 bases at V and 3 bases at J, with 13 bases between the two ends. CDR3 nucleotide sequence: TGTGCCATCAGTGAGTCCTCGTTATTGTTGACAGATACGCAGTATTTT. Its protein is CAISESSLLLTDTQYF.

The rearrangement uses TRBV9 and TRBJ2-3; 7 bases fit TRBD2. V lost 2 bases and J lost 7; bases outside the gene matches: 10. CDR1 and CDR2 from the germline V gene are SGDLS and YYNGEE. This CDR3 has 15 amino acids. CDR3 sequence: CASSVRPAGTHTQYF. CDR3 nucleotide sequence: TGTGCCAGCAGCGTGAGGCCAGCGGGGACCCATACGCAGTATTTT.

The chain links TRBV2 to TRBJ1-2; possible D gene TRBD1, 5 bases. The V end lost 2 bases, the J end lost 7 bases, and 11 bases lay between the germline ends. The CDR3 is 13 residues long. Germline assignment: CDR1 SNHLY and CDR2 FYNNEI. The CDR3 DNA sequence: TGTGCCAGCAGTGAACAGGGAATGGGTGGCTACACCTTC. The encoded protein is CASSEQGMGGYTF.

The J gene is TRBJ2-3, the V gene TRBV7-9; D is possibly TRBD1 (5 bases). The CDR3 runs 12 residues. The ends were cut back, 6 bases at V and 4 bases at J, with 8 bases in the middle. Per germline, CDR1 SEHNR and CDR2 FQNEAQ (reference sequence). This chain's CDR3 is CASSGAADTQYF. The CDR3 DNA follows: TGTGCCAGCAGTGGGGCCGCAGATACGCAGTATTTT.

Only one count was recorded for this clonotype. The chain combines TRBV27 with TRBJ2-1; D gene unclear. Germline V gene lookup returns CDR1 MNHEY and CDR2 SMNVEV (reference sequence). The CDR3 runs 15 residues. Trimming pared 2 bases from V and 6 bases from J, leaving 14 bases between. The CDR3 spells CASSLSRLPSNEQFF. For the CDR3, the DNA is TGTGCCAGCAGTTTAAGCAGGCTGCCTTCCAATGAGCAGTTCTTC.